These 31 T cell receptor beta chains share one sample of origin, sequenced in a study of graft-versus-host responses after intestinal transplantation. Their cognate antigens are unknown. Only in-frame clones appear in the TCRdb table, and some are missing; sequencing was by immunoSEQ multiplex PCR. Of over 120,000 clones listed, over 90% are singletons. The sequencing used unstimulated CD4+ T cells sorted from spleen or lymph node cells, collected before intestinal transplant. These receptors originate from a human donor who received an intestinal transplant.

The genes are TRBV7-2 and TRBJ2-3, with no clear D. The ends were cut back, 5 bases at V and 3 bases at J, with 15 bases in the middle. This CDR3 region has 15 residues. Looked up from germline, CDR1 is SGHTA and CDR2 is FQGNSA. The CDR3 region is CASSGSPVGTDTQYF. The CDR3 DNA reads TGTGCCAGCAGCGGTAGCCCTGTCGGGACAGATACGCAGTATTTT.

The J gene is TRBJ2-2, the V gene TRBV7-2; D call uncertain. The CDR3 runs to 16 residues. With 4 bases removed from V and 0 bases from J, the gap between germline ends came to 12 bases. Per the germline V gene, CDR1 is SGHTA and CDR2 is FQGNSA. Here the CDR3 reads CASSSYGRANTGELFF. The CDR3 DNA reads as TGTGCCAGCAGCTCCTATGGGCGTGCGAACACCGGGGAGCTGTTTTTT.

This clone was observed a single time. The chain couples TRBV11-2 to TRBJ1-3; D is unclear. The CDR3 sequence is 14 residues long. V shed 1 base and J shed 5 bases, with 9 bases lying between them. Germline CDR1 is SGHAT and CDR2 is FQNNGV. In DNA form, the CDR3 reads TGTGCCAGCAGCTTAGTCGACATCAGAAACACCATATATTTT. Translation gives CASSLVDIRNTIYF. Filled out from reference TRBV11-2 and TRBJ1-3, the complete variable domain reads EAGVAQSPRYKIIEKRQSVAFWCNPISGHATLYWYQQILGQGPKLLIQFQNNGVVDDSQLPKDRFSAERLKGVDSTLKIQPAKLEDSAVYLCASSLVDIRNTIYFGEGSWLTVV.

The chain employs TRBV6-5 and TRBJ2-1; D gene ambiguous. The V and J ends lost 1 base and 10 bases respectively, with 14 bases between them. The CDR3 loop spans 14 amino acids. Per germline, CDR1 MNHEY and CDR2 SVGAGI. CDR3 protein: CASSYWALSREQFF. DNA for the CDR3: TGTGCCAGCAGTTACTGGGCCTTATCGAGGGAGCAGTTCTTC.

This clone was seen once. The chain recombines TRBV9 with TRBJ1-3; D might be TRBD1 (6 bases). The CDR3 is 14 residues long. With 0 bases removed from V and 4 bases from J, the gap between germline ends came to 8 bases. Germline CDR1 SGDLS, CDR2 YYNGEE. The CDR3 sequence is CASSVAGAGNTIYF. The CDR3 DNA reads TGTGCCAGCAGCGTAGCGGGGGCGGGAAACACCATATATTTT.

CDR3 in amino acids: CASSLGLAPHNEQFF. Here the CDR3 DNA reads TGTGCCAGCAGCTTGGGGTTAGCGCCCCACAATGAGCAGTTCTTC. The rearrangement uses TRBV5-8 and TRBJ2-1; possible D gene TRBD2, 5 bases. This CDR3 comprises 15 residues. Trimming removed 0 bases at V and 5 bases at J, with 12 bases between. CDR1 is SGHTS and CDR2 is YDEGEE in the germline V gene. Supplemented by reference TRBV5-8 and TRBJ2-1, the full variable domain reads EAGVTQSPTHLIKTRGQQATLRCSPISGHTSVYWYQQALGLGLQFLLWYDEGEERNRGNFPPRFSGRQFPNYSSELNVNALELEDSALYLCASSLGLAPHNEQFFGPGTRLTVL.

The V and J genes are TRBV29-1 and TRBJ2-3; D is ambiguous. The V and J ends lost 1 base and 3 bases respectively, with 11 bases between them. CDR1 and CDR2 from the germline V gene are SQVTM and ANQGSEA. This CDR3 comprises 14 residues. In DNA, the CDR3 is TGCAGCGTTGAAGCGGCATCTTGGACAGATACGCAGTATTTT. It is translated as CSVEAASWTDTQYF.

The chain combines TRBV30 with TRBJ1-4; D is perhaps TRBD1 (5 bases). The CDR3 sequence is 15 residues long. Trimming took 2 bases from V and 0 from J, leaving 10 bases between them. CDR1 and CDR2 (germline): GTSNPN, SVGIG (reference sequence). The CDR3 spells CAWSKGSATNEKLFF. The CDR3 DNA follows: TGTGCCTGGAGTAAGGGGTCTGCAACTAATGAAAAACTGTTTTTT. The variable domain in full, completed from reference TRBV30 and TRBJ1-4, reads SQTIHQWPATLVQPVGSPLSLECTVEGTSNPNLYWYRQAAGRGLQLLFYSVGIGQISSEVPQNLSASRPQDRQFILSSKKLLLSDSGFYLCAWSKGSATNEKLFFGSGTQLSVL.

The chain is built from TRBV27 and TRBJ2-7; D may be TRBD2 (7 bases). The CDR3 runs 17 residues. The germline V gene encodes CDR1 MNHEY and CDR2 SMNVEV (reference sequence). Trimming pared 5 bases from V and 2 bases from J, leaving 22 bases between. CDR3 in amino acids: CASSPPHSGGRAYEQYF. DNA of the CDR3: TGTGCCAGCAGTCCCCCTCATTCCGGGGGGCGCGCCTACGAGCAGTACTTC.

This rearrangement joins TRBV28 to TRBJ1-2; 8 positions match TRBD1. J gave up 8 bases and V 3 bases, and 8 bases lay outside the gene matches. There are 14 residues in the CDR3. CDR1 and CDR2 (germline): MDHEN, SYDVKM. The CDR3 DNA follows: TGTGCCAGCAGTTTGCCATGGACAGGGATCGGCTACACCTTC. As protein: CASSLPWTGIGYTF.

This chain connects TRBV7-2 to TRBJ2-1; the D is unclear. Trimming took 5 bases from V and 10 from J, leaving 15 bases between them. The length of the CDR3 is 13 residues. CDR1 is SGHTA and CDR2 is FQGNSA in the germline V gene. Here the CDR3 reads CASSLLSSGEQFF. In DNA form, the CDR3 reads TGTGCCAGCAGCCTTCTGAGTTCTGGGGAGCAGTTCTTC.

This sequence joins TRBV7-3 and TRBJ1-5, with TRBD1 as a possible D gene (6 bases). The CDR3 sequence is 14 residues long. V gave up 2 bases and J gave up 5 bases, with 10 bases separating them. CDR1 and CDR2 (germline): SGHTA, FQGTGA. CDR3 sequence: CASSLSAGDQPQHF. The CDR3 bases are TGTGCCAGCAGCTTATCAGCAGGGGATCAGCCCCAGCATTTT.

The gene calls are TRBV5-1 and TRBJ2-3, with 8 bases matching TRBD1. There are 17 residues in the CDR3. CDR1 and CDR2 from the germline V gene are SGHRS and YFSETQ. V lost 0 bases to trimming and J lost 1 base; unmatched junction nucleotides: 7. The CDR3 bases are TGCGCCAGCAGCTTGGTTAGTGTGACAGGGGGCACAGATACGCAGTATTTT. This encodes CASSLVSVTGGTDTQYF.

This chain uses TRBV4-1 with TRBJ1-3, with D tentatively TRBD1 (5 bases). The CDR3 length is 18 residues. The ends were cut back, 1 base at V and 1 base at J, with 17 bases in the middle. Germline V lookup: CDR1 MGHRA, CDR2 YSYEKL. The CDR3 region is CASSQAPQGRTSGNTIYF. In DNA, the CDR3 is TGCGCCAGCAGCCAAGCCCCCCAGGGTAGGACGTCTGGAAACACCATATATTTT.

The chain couples TRBV28 to TRBJ2-3; D unclear. Germline V gene sequence: CDR1 MDHEN, CDR2 SYDVKM. V was trimmed by 5 bases and J by 7 bases, leaving 7 bases between them. The CDR3 extends over 11 amino acids. The CDR3 region has the DNA TGTGCCAGCAGTACCATGAATACGCAGTATTTT. Translation gives CASSTMNTQYF.

This clone was seen once. The gene calls are TRBV5-7 and TRBJ1-6; 8 bases fit TRBD1. Being an ORF, TRBV5-7 has a function that is uncertain. Trimming at V came to 2 bases and at J to 6 bases, leaving 7 bases not matched to a gene. This CDR3 region has 16 residues. The CDR3 DNA follows: TGTGCCAGCAGCTTCCCGGACAGGGATTTTAATTCACCCCTCCACTTT. Amino acid sequence: CASSFPDRDFNSPLHF.

The chain combines TRBV7-2 with TRBJ2-1, with 7 bases aligning to TRBD2. The V gene end was trimmed by 5 bases and the J gene end by 4 bases; junction bases not matched to a gene: 8. The CDR3 has 15 amino acids. The germline V gene has CDR1 SGHTA and CDR2 FQGNSA. The CDR3 region is CASSQSLGGYNEQFF. The CDR3 coding sequence is TGTGCCAGCAGCCAATCTTTGGGGGGGTACAATGAGCAGTTCTTC.

The genes are TRBV7-3 and TRBJ2-6; 7 positions agree with TRBD2. Germline values: CDR1 SGHTA, CDR2 FQGTGA. Losses at the gene ends were 5 bases for V and 0 bases for J; bases not matched to a gene: 19. The CDR3 spans 21 residues. The CDR3 bases are TGTGCCAGCAGCCCTCGGCCCTCAGACGGGGGGTTTCACTCTGGGGCCAACGTCCTGACTTTC. Translated, it gives CASSPRPSDGGFHSGANVLTF.

The CDR3 region is CASSITGTGYEQYF. DNA for the CDR3: TGTGCCAGCAGCATAACCGGCACAGGGTACGAGCAGTACTTC. The chain joins TRBV7-8 to TRBJ2-7; tentative D call: TRBD1 (6 bases). Trimming cost V 5 bases and J 4 bases, with 15 bases left between them. The V gene's germline CDR1 is SGHVS and CDR2 FQNEAQ. The CDR3 contains 14 residues.

The rearrangement joins TRBV19 to TRBJ1-1, with D unclear. The length of the CDR3 is 13 residues. Germline V gene data show CDR1 as LNHDA and CDR2 as SQIVND (reference sequence). V gave up 3 bases and J gave up 4 bases, with 9 bases separating them. The CDR3 here is CASSMNGVTEAFF. CDR3 DNA sequence: TGTGCCAGTAGTATGAACGGGGTCACTGAAGCTTTCTTT.

The V and J genes are TRBV29-1 and TRBJ2-1, with a weak D call TRBD1 (6 bases). The V gene's germline CDR1 is SQVTM and CDR2 ANQGSEA. The CDR3 spans 15 residues. V lost 6 bases to trimming and J lost 4 bases, with 19 bases between them. In nucleotides, the CDR3 is TGCAGCGTCCGGGTTGGGCAGGGGTATTACAATGAGCAGTTCTTC. This translates into CSVRVGQGYYNEQFF.

V is TRBV4-2 and J is TRBJ2-3; D not certain. The germline CDR1 and CDR2 sequences are LGHNA and YNFKEQ. The CDR3 has 16 residues. V was shortened by 6 bases and J by 2 bases, with 18 bases between the two germline ends. In nucleotides, the CDR3 is TGTGCCAGCAGTTTAAGTCTAGACACCACCACAGATACGCAGTATTTT. Translating gives CASSLSLDTTTDTQYF.

The gene calls are TRBV6-4 and TRBJ2-7; D gene ambiguous. The V gene lost 4 bases and the J gene lost 0 bases, with 10 bases spanning the gap. There are 14 residues in the CDR3. Germline loops: CDR1 MRHNA, CDR2 SNTAGT. The CDR3: CASSALPDSYEQYF. DNA of the CDR3: TGTGCCAGCAGTGCCCTTCCGGACTCCTACGAGCAGTACTTC.

V and J are TRBV9 and TRBJ2-2; D remains ambiguous. Trimming pared 4 bases from V and 0 bases from J, leaving 1 base between. The CDR3 length is 12 residues. The germline V gene has CDR1 SGDLS and CDR2 YYNGEE. The CDR3 spells CASSPNTGELFF. The CDR3 DNA reads as TGTGCCAGCAGCCCGAACACCGGGGAGCTGTTTTTT.

This chain joins TRBV9 and TRBJ2-3, with D hard to call. The CDR3 consists of 15 residues. Germline loops: CDR1 SGDLS, CDR2 YYNGEE. Trimming removed 0 bases at V and 1 base at J, with 9 bases between. CDR3 loop: CASSVAGSRTDTQYF. The CDR3 nucleotides read TGTGCCAGCAGCGTAGCTGGGTCCCGCACAGATACGCAGTATTTT. The entire variable domain, with the rest obtained from reference TRBV9 and TRBJ2-3, is as follows: DSGVTQTPKHLITATGQRVTLRCSPRSGDLSVYWYQQSLDQGLQFLIQYYNGEERAKGNILERFSAQQFPDLHSELNLSSLELGDSALYFCASSVAGSRTDTQYFGPGTRLTVL.

The J gene is TRBJ2-4, the V gene TRBV25-1; tentatively, D is TRBD1 (6 bases). The CDR3 is made up of 15 amino acids. V lost 4 bases and J 5 bases, leaving 15 bases between the germline ends. From germline, CDR1 is MGHDK and CDR2 SYGVNS. This CDR3 is CASSVGGWRENIQYF. Written as DNA, the CDR3 is TGTGCCAGCAGTGTTGGGGGCTGGCGGGAAAACATTCAGTACTTC.

Of note for this clone: One junction end does not reproduce the germline sequence, and a read error may be involved. The chain combines TRBV6-1 with TRBJ2-7, with 7 bases lining up with TRBD1. The CDR3 consists of 13 residues. Germline assignment: CDR1 MNHNS and CDR2 SASEGT. Here the CDR3 reads CASRETGMREQYF. CDR3 DNA: TGTGCCAGCCGTGAGACAGGGATGCGGGAGCAGTACTTC.

The chain combines TRBV6-5 with TRBJ1-4; possibly TRBD1 for D (5 bases). The V gene's germline CDR1 is MNHEY and CDR2 SVGAGI. This CDR3 is 13 amino acids long. Trimming pared 6 bases from V and 7 bases from J, leaving 12 bases between. CDR3 nucleotides: TGTGCCAGCAGCTCAGGGAACCTTGAAAAACTGTTTTTT. The encoded protein is CASSSGNLEKLFF.

This chain links TRBV19 with TRBJ2-1; no definite D call. The germline V gene has CDR1 LNHDA and CDR2 SQIVND (reference sequence). V was trimmed by 3 bases and J by 0 bases, leaving 12 bases between them. CDR3 length equals 16 residues. DNA for the CDR3: TGTGCCAGTAGTATCTTCGGCAGGAGCTCCTACAATGAGCAGTTCTTC. As protein: CASSIFGRSSYNEQFF.

The V and J genes are TRBV5-8 and TRBJ1-2, with TRBD1 identical over 7 bases. The CDR3 extends over 14 amino acids. CDR1 and CDR2 (germline): SGHTS, YDEGEE. J was trimmed by 4 bases and V by 4 bases; bases with no gene match: 7. Here the CDR3 DNA reads TGTGCCAGCAGCCGTGACAGGGTTTTCTATGGCTACACCTTC. Translating gives CASSRDRVFYGYTF.

The chain recombines TRBV7-3 with TRBJ2-5; maybe TRBD2 (6 bases). With 2 bases removed from V and 4 bases from J, the gap between germline ends came to 14 bases. In germline, CDR1 is SGHTA, CDR2 FQGTGA. This CDR3 region has 15 residues. The CDR3 sequence is CASSLGGKGGETQYF. In DNA, the CDR3 is TGTGCCAGCAGCTTAGGGGGGAAGGGAGGAGAGACCCAGTACTTC.